The rows below give T cell receptor beta chains drawn from one sample of a study of cytomegalovirus exposure and HLA in healthy donors. The assay was immunoSEQ multiplex PCR, and TCRdb's table has in-frame clones only and misses some. The table has over 200,000 clones, around 91% seen once. The sample taken for sequencing was PBMCs. These receptors all come from a woman in her 30s in good health and CMV-seronegative. Both conserved end residues are part of each CDR3. D genes are given only for firm matches. Rows may omit the clone size; those that give it use once, few, many or a size class.

clone_size	v_call	d_call	j_call	cdr3_nt	cdr3_aa
-	TRBV25-1	TRBD2	TRBJ2-3	TGTGCCAGCAGTGGAAGACTAGCGGGAGGTTACACAGATACGCAGTATTTT	CASSGRLAGGYTDTQYF
once	TRBV28	-	TRBJ2-5	TGTGCCAGCAGCGACCAAGAGACCCAGTACTTC	CASSDQETQYF
-	TRBV7-2	-	TRBJ2-3	TGTGCCAGCAGCGGGGGACTTACGACAGATACGCAGTATTTT	CASSGGLTTDTQYF
-	TRBV9	TRBD1	TRBJ2-7	TGTGCCAGCAGCGGTCCAGGGGGCCCTGTCGAGCAGTACTTC	CASSGPGGPVEQYF
once	TRBV28	TRBD2	TRBJ2-7	TGTGCCAGCAGGCAGGAAGTAGCGGGAAGCTCCTACGAGCAGTACTTC	CASRQEVAGSSYEQYF
-	TRBV27	-	TRBJ2-7	TGTGCCAGCAGCTATCTGGGCTCCTACGAGCAGTACTTC	CASSYLGSYEQYF
once	TRBV29-1	-	TRBJ2-5	TGCAGCGTTGAATCAGGGGCTCTCCTGAAGACCCAGTACTTC	CSVESGALLKTQYF
-	TRBV4-3	-	TRBJ2-7	TGCGCCAGCAGCCAAGATCTCGGGAGATCTTACTCCGAGCAGTACTTC	CASSQDLGRSYSEQYF
-	TRBV25-1	TRBD1	TRBJ1-4	TGTGCCAGCAGTGCCACAGGGGGCCGCGGGGAAAAACTGTTTTTT	CASSATGGRGEKLFF
-	TRBV23-1	-	TRBJ2-1	TGCGCCAGCAGTCGGGCAGGGCCCACCTACAATGAGCAGTTCTTC	CASSRAGPTYNEQFF
-	TRBV9	TRBD2	TRBJ2-1	TGTGCCAGCAGCTCGGGACTAGCGGGCAATGAGCAGTTCTTC	CASSSGLAGNEQFF
-	TRBV27	-	TRBJ2-7	TGTGCCAGCAGTTGGGGGGCAGCCTCCTACGAGCAGTACTTC	CASSWGAASYEQYF
-	TRBV29-1	-	TRBJ2-1	TGCAGCGTTGTAGAGGTTGCGGGGAAGCACAATGAGCAGTTCTTC	CSVVEVAGKHNEQFF
-	TRBV7-9	-	TRBJ1-2	TGTGCCAGCAGCTCCAGCGCTTGGGGAGCGCATGGCTACACCTTC	CASSSSAWGAHGYTF